Given below is one T cell receptor beta chain in context. Its antigen is still unknown. The sample belongs to a study of beta chain features in type 1 diabetes. Study as a whole: No patient-donor differences in age, gender, total cells or subset yield. Examination spanned around 100,000,000 sorted cells from all samples.

General study findings and limits: Researchers report that Type 1 diabetes patients had moderately but significantly shorter TCRB CDR3s across all four CD4+ subsets. Cells carrying high TCR expression could end up over-represented when cDNA is sequenced.

Germline V gene lookup returns CDR1 SGDLS and CDR2 YYNGEE. The CDR3 is made up of 17 amino acids. Trimming cost V 0 bases and J 3 bases; bases outside gene matches: 6. Every bit of the isolated RNA underwent reverse transcription, so sequencing read expressed TCRB transcripts. The method was immunoSEQ multiplex PCR; TCRdb's version includes in-frame clones alone and lacks a portion of them. The sample consists of 860,000 or so clones, under 20% of them appearing once. J is TRBJ2-3 and V is TRBV9; TRBD1 agrees at 11 bases. This clonotype originated in a woman between 18 and 29 years old in good health. Source material: naive CD4+ T cells from blood. The CDR3 DNA sequence: TGTGCCAGCAGCGTAGCCCCCTGGGACAGGGGGACAGATACGCAGTATTTT. Protein: CASSVAPWDRGTDTQYF.